The T cell receptor (beta chain) under discussion was sequenced for a study of blood T cell repertoires in COVID-19. Study as a whole: The cDNA or gDNA used as material had been derived from T cells, B-cell-depleted T cells, or PBMCs.

Original processing notes: Reference gene primer amplification gave estimated nucleated cell counts. Sequencing used immunoSEQ multiplex PCR; TCRdb keeps in-frame clones, though not all of them. That table is the source of V, J and clone size, and D and trimming were worked out from the DNA. The sample includes more than 450,000 clones, approximately 86% of them seen just once. Participants were aged about 18 to 100 years from around 24 US areas. Symptom resolution, clearance, or two negative PCRs marked donors in Cohort 3 as recovered. Trimming took 3 bases from V and 4 from J, leaving 9 bases between them. The length of the CDR3 is 13 residues. The germline gives CDR1 LGHNA, CDR2 YNFKEQ.

Sequenced sample: PBMCs or T cells enriched from blood (not recorded which). The chain combines TRBV4-2 with TRBJ1-2; no reliable D call. This sequence originates from a woman between 18 and 29 years old who had recovered from COVID-19. CDR3: CASSQGEVYGYTF. CDR3 DNA: TGTGCCAGCAGCCAGGGTGAGGTCTATGGCTACACCTTC.